A single sample is the source of the 14 T cell receptor beta chains below, sequenced in a study of T cells in Graves' hyperthyroidism and ophthalmopathy. Researchers took RNA transcripts and amplified the TCR beta CDR3 regions from them. Initially, a first-round RT-PCR of the TCR CDR3 employed the HTBI primer set. TCRdb recomputed calls from the multiplex PCR reads with MiXCR, one row per CDR3 protein. The sample has some 300,000 distinct CDR3 sequences, roughly an eighth seen once; the top ten hold 7.9%. The specimen sequenced was blood. Receptors were obtained from a woman in her forties with Graves' hyperthyroidism.

Ten or more counts support this clonotype. The rearrangement uses TRBV12-3 or TRBV12-4 and TRBJ2-2; 7 bases are shared with TRBD2. J was trimmed by 6 bases and V by 2 bases; bases with no gene match: 3. CDR3 length: 14 amino acids. The CDR3 sequence is CASSLTRESGELFF. The CDR3 coding sequence is TGTGCCAGCAGTTTAACGCGGGAGTCCGGGGAGCTGTTTTTT.

Notes on this clonotype: A much larger clone lies one base from this, so it may be a read error. The chain joins TRBV11-2 to TRBJ2-1; 8 nucleotides match TRBD1. The DNA end is more similar to TRBJ2-7, so the J call may be wrong. Germline-derived CDR1 and CDR2 are SGHAT and FQNNGV. The CDR3 is 14 residues long. In DNA, the CDR3 is TGTGCCAGCAGCCGGACAGGGCCTTACAATGAGCAGTACTTC. This encodes CASSRTGPYNEQYF.

This chain connects TRBV19 to TRBJ1-1, with TRBD1 matching over 7 bases. Germline V gene lookup returns CDR1 LNHDA and CDR2 SQIVND (reference sequence). The CDR3 totals 14 residues. V dropped 3 bases and J dropped 7; count of bases not matched to a gene: 8. CDR3 protein: CASSIGGQTNEAFF. The CDR3 DNA reads as TGTGCCAGTAGTATTGGGGGACAGACCAATGAAGCTTTCTTT.

This clonotype was seen at least ten times. This chain connects TRBV3-1 to TRBJ1-1; 8 bases match TRBD1. The CDR3 has 16 amino acids. Per germline, CDR1 LGHDT and CDR2 YNNKEL (reference sequence). V was pared by 4 bases and J by 1 base, with 8 bases of the junction left unmatched. In DNA form, the CDR3 reads TGTGCCAGCAGCCCAACGTCCGGACAGGGGAACACTGAAGCTTTCTTT. It encodes CASSPTSGQGNTEAFF.

This clonotype was recorded many times. The chain couples TRBV19 to TRBJ1-1; 8 nucleotides match TRBD1. This CDR3 comprises 12 residues. Germline V lookup: CDR1 LNHDA, CDR2 SQIVND (reference sequence). The junction had 1 base not matched to a gene; V was cut back by 6 bases and J by 4 bases. Here the CDR3 DNA reads TGTGCCAGTAGACAGGGGGGCACTGAAGCTTTCTTT. Residues: CASRQGGTEAFF.

This clonotype was seen only a few times. CDR3 protein: CASSLGLAQNTDTQYF. In DNA form, the CDR3 reads TGTGCCAGCAGCTTAGGACTAGCGCAAAACACAGATACGCAGTATTTT. J is TRBJ2-3 and V is TRBV7-3; 9 bases are a match to TRBD2. Per germline, CDR1 SGHTA and CDR2 FQGTGA. J gave up 2 bases and V 2 bases, and 5 bases lay outside the gene matches. The CDR3 covers 16 residues.

This clonotype was counted ten times or more. V is TRBV6-1 and J is TRBJ2-3, with 11 bases that match TRBD2. The CDR3 loop spans 17 amino acids. V lost 5 bases, J lost 0 bases, and 7 bases stayed unmatched. Germline V gives CDR1 MNHNS, CDR2 SASEGT. This CDR3 reads CASSLLGTSGSTDTQYF. The CDR3 nucleotides read TGTGCCAGCAGTCTCCTCGGGACTAGCGGAAGCACAGATACGCAGTATTTT.

In its sample, this clonotype was seen many times. The gene calls are TRBV3-1 and TRBJ1-2; possibly TRBD1 for D (5 bases). In germline, CDR1 is LGHDT, CDR2 YNNKEL (reference sequence). The CDR3 length is 15 residues. V was shortened by 4 bases and J by 7 bases, with 19 bases between the two germline ends. In nucleotides, the CDR3 is TGTGCCAGCAGCCTCCGGGGACGGGTCGATGGTGGCTACACCTTC. This gives the protein CASSLRGRVDGGYTF. Drawing the rest from reference TRBV3-1 and TRBJ1-2, the complete variable domain is DTAVSQTPKYLVTQMGNDKSIKCEQNLGHDTMYWYKQDSKKFLKIMFSYNNKELIINETVPNRFSPKSPDKAHLNLHINSLELGDSAVYFCASSLRGRVDGGYTFGSGTRLTVV.

The chain is built from TRBV27 and TRBJ2-7; D remains ambiguous. Between the trimmed V and J ends, which lost 2 bases and 3 bases, there was a span of 11 bases. This CDR3 contains 14 residues. Germline V gene lookup returns CDR1 MNHEY and CDR2 SMNVEV (reference sequence). The CDR3 DNA reads TGTGCCAGCAGTTTAGGGCAGACGGGCTACGAGCAGTACTTC. Amino acid sequence: CASSLGQTGYEQYF.

This clonotype was counted at least ten times. This rearrangement joins TRBV28 to TRBJ2-1, with 7 positions matching TRBD2. The germline V gene encodes CDR1 MDHEN and CDR2 SYDVKM. Germline trimming cut 3 bases from V and 4 bases from J; bases unmatched to any gene: 9. This CDR3 comprises 16 residues. The CDR3: CASSLKGTILYNEQFF. CDR3 DNA sequence: TGTGCCAGCAGTTTGAAGGGGACTATACTTTACAATGAGCAGTTCTTC.

This clonotype was seen a few times. J is TRBJ2-3 and V is TRBV9; 7 bases line up with TRBD2. The CDR3 is 17 residues long. Trimming at V came to 0 bases and at J to 0 bases, leaving 7 bases not matched to a gene. In germline, CDR1 is SGDLS, CDR2 YYNGEE. The CDR3 DNA sequence: TGTGCCAGCAGCGTAGATCCCACTAGCGAGAGCACAGATACGCAGTATTTT. Encoded protein: CASSVDPTSESTDTQYF. Drawing the rest from reference TRBV9 and TRBJ2-3, the complete variable domain is DSGVTQTPKHLITATGQRVTLRCSPRSGDLSVYWYQQSLDQGLQFLIQYYNGEERAKGNILERFSAQQFPDLHSELNLSSLELGDSALYFCASSVDPTSESTDTQYFGPGTRLTVL.

This clonotype was recorded at least ten times. CDR3 residues: CASSSINIQYF. The CDR3 nucleotides read TGTGCCAGCAGCTCCATCAACATTCAGTACTTC. The chain combines TRBV12-3 or TRBV12-4 with TRBJ2-4; D uncertain. Trimming cost V 6 bases and J 7 bases, with 7 bases left between them. The CDR3 spans 11 residues.

The chain employs TRBV7-8 and TRBJ2-3, with D possibly matching TRBD1 (5 bases). The germline V and J ends were trimmed by 5 bases and 10 bases, with 13 bases remaining between them. CDR1 and CDR2 (germline): SGHVS, FQNEAQ. The CDR3 length is 12 residues. CDR3 amino acids: CASSPGRNPQYF. For the CDR3, the DNA is TGTGCCAGCAGCCCAGGGCGGAATCCGCAGTATTTT.

The table lists this clonotype with many counts. The chain is built from TRBV11-3 and TRBJ2-1; 10 bases map to TRBD2. This CDR3 has 17 residues. Germline loops: CDR1 SGHNT, CDR2 YENEEA. J gave up 2 bases and V 5 bases, and 9 bases lay outside the gene matches. CDR3: CASSRVTGTSAYNEQFF. In nucleotides, the CDR3 is TGTGCCAGCAGCCGGGTTACCGGGACTAGCGCCTACAATGAGCAGTTCTTC.